This T cell receptor (beta chain) was sequenced for a study of cytomegalovirus exposure and HLA in healthy donors. Points from the study as a whole: The study listed under 200 cytomegalovirus-associated TCR beta chains. The study reported that TCR beta sequences accurately predicted HLA-A and HLA-B alleles in most subjects.

The CDR3 has 14 residues. Germline lookup yields CDR1 MDHEN and CDR2 SYDVKM. Trimming cost V 2 bases and J 5 bases; bases outside gene matches: 4. PCR was performed using 60 Vbeta and 13 Jbeta primers. Sequencing used immunoSEQ multiplex PCR; TCRdb keeps in-frame clones, though not all of them. The repertoire holds roughly 180,000 clones, with approximately 80% as singletons. In regard to this clone: The antigen remains undetermined.

The TCR was taken from a male donor in good health and CMV-seronegative. Sequenced input: PBMCs. The rearrangement links TRBV28 to TRBJ2-5; 8 positions agree with TRBD2. The CDR3: CASSLGTRTETQYF. The CDR3 bases are TGTGCCAGCAGTTTAGGGACTAGAACGGAGACCCAGTACTTC. The full variable domain, its missing parts supplied by reference TRBV28 and TRBJ2-5, is DVKVTQSSRYLVKRTGEKVFLECVQDMDHENMFWYRQDPGLGLRLIYFSYDVKMKEKGDIPEGYSVSREKKERFSLILESASTNQTSMYLCASSLGTRTETQYFGPGTRLLVL.